The rows below give T cell receptor beta chains drawn from one sample of a study of blood T cell repertoires in COVID-19. Using immunoSEQ multiplex PCR, the repertoire was profiled, and TCRdb retains in-frame clones only, with some absent. The table includes hundreds of thousands of clones, around 82% detected once. Sequences were obtained from peripheral blood. The receptors come from a woman in her forties or fifties who had recovered from COVID-19. Both conserved end residues are part of each CDR3. Fields, in order: J gene, clone size, D gene, V gene, CDR3 protein, CDR3 DNA. D genes are given only for firm matches. Not every row has a clone size; where given, it reads once, few, many or a size class.

>TRBJ2-5|.|TRBD2|TRBV7-2
CASSPGRVLETQYF
TGTGCCAGCAGCCCCGGGAGGGTACTCGAGACCCAGTACTTC
>TRBJ2-5|.|TRBD1|TRBV6-2/TRBV6-3
CASSTRTGYQETQYF
TGTGCCAGCAGTACAAGGACAGGGTATCAAGAGACCCAGTACTTC
>TRBJ2-3|few|.|TRBV7-3
CASSQSGSAQYF
TGTGCCAGCAGCCAATCCGGGAGCGCGCAGTATTTT
>TRBJ2-7|few|.|TRBV7-8
CASSSPSHEQYF
TGTGCCAGCAGCTCCCCAAGCCACGAGCAGTACTTC
>TRBJ1-1|.|TRBD1|TRBV5-1
CASSRRTGGNTEAFF
TGCGCCAGCAGCAGGCGGACAGGGGGAAACACTGAAGCTTTCTTT
>TRBJ1-2|.|.|TRBV4-3
CASSPQGGQPNYGYTF
TGCGCCAGCAGCCCACAGGGTGGACAGCCAAACTATGGCTACACCTTC
>TRBJ2-2|once|.|TRBV14
CASSLIRRGPNTGELFF
TGTGCCAGCAGCCTAATAAGGCGGGGCCCGAACACCGGGGAGCTGTTTTTT
>TRBJ1-1|once|.|TRBV28
CASSGGGLNTEAFF
TGTGCCAGCAGTGGGGGGGGCTTGAACACTGAAGCTTTCTTT
>TRBJ2-7|.|TRBD2|TRBV6-5
CASSPSLAGYYEQYF
TGTGCCAGTTCCCCTTCACTAGCGGGATATTACGAGCAGTACTTC
>TRBJ2-1|.|TRBD2|TRBV5-4
CASSLGAGGINEQFF
TGTGCCAGCAGCTTGGGAGCGGGAGGCATCAATGAGCAGTTCTTC